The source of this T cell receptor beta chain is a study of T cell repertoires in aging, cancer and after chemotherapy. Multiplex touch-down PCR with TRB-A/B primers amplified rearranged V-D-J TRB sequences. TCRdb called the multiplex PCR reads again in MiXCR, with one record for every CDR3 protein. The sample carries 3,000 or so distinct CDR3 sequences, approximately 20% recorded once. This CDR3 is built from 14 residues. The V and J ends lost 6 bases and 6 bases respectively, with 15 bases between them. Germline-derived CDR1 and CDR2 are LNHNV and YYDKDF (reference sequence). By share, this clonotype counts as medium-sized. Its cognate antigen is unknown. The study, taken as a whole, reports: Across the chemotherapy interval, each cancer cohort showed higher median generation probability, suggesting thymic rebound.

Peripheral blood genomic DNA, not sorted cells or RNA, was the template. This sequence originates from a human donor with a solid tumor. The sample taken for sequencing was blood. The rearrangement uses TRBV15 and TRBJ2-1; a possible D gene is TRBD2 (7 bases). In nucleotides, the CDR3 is TGTGCCACCAGAGGGGGGGCCCAACCCAATGAGCAGTTCTTC. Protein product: CATRGGAQPNEQFF.